This entry is about one T cell receptor (beta chain). It has no known antigen specificity. No qualities accompany the bases; no much larger clone lies one base away. The data are from a study of type 1 regulatory T cells (dated by TCRdb to about 2021). Regarding the complete study: The study characterized an in vitro protocol that generated a Tr1-enriched, alloantigen-specific CD4 T cell product named T-allo10. T-allo10 was being evaluated clinically in patients with hematological malignancies who were receiving allogeneic hematopoietic stem cell transplantation.

V is shortened by 3 bases, J by 3 bases, and the region joining them spans 11 bases. CDR1 and CDR2 were assigned from the germline V gene as KGHSH and LQKENI. The CDR3 runs 14 amino acids, cysteine and phenylalanine included. Only the CDR3 region is kept as DNA, spanning 42 bases read in frame from base 1. Sequencing relied on an Illumina MiSeq. The raw public data were reprocessed by TCRdb itself: fastp quality trimming at Q25, MiXCR clonotype calling, in-frame beta chains only. For every CDR3 protein sequence, its rows merge into one entry that carries the most common genes and DNA. The table for this sample lists about 23,000 distinct CDR3 sequences; roughly 50% of them were counted only once. The ten largest clones represent roughly 5.2% of the sample.

The receptor's source is a human donor in good health. The specimen sequenced was cultured T cells, either the whole culture or a sorted T cell fraction (not recorded which). Rearrangement joined TRBV18 to TRBJ1-2; the D segment could be TRBD1, given 5 matching bases. The bases are TGTGCCAGCTCACCGGGGACGGAGGACTATGGCTACACCTTC. The translation is CASSPGTEDYGYTF.